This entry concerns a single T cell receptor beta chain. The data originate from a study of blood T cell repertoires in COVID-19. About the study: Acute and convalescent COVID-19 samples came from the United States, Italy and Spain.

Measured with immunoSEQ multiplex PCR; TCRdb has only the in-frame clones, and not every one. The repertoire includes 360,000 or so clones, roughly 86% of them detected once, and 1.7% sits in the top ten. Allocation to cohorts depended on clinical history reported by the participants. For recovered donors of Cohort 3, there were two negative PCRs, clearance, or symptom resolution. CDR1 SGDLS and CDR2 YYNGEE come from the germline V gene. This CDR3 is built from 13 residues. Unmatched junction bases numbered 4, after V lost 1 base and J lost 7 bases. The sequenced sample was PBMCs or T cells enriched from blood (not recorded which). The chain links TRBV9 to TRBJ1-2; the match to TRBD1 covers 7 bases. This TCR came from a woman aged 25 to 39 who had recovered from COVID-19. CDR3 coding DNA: TGTGCCAGCAGCGTAACAGGGGCCGGTGGCTACACCTTC. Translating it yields CASSVTGAGGYTF.